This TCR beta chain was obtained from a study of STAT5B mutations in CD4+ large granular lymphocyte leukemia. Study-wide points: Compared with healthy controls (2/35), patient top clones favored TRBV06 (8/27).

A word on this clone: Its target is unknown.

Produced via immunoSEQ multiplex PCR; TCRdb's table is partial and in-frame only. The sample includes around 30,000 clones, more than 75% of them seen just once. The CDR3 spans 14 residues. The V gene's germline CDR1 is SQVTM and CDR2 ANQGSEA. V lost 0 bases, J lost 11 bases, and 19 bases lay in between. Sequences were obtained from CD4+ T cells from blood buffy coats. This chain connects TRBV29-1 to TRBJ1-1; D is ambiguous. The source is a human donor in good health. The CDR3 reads CSVEDLVTRPRAFF. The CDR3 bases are TGCAGCGTTGAAGATCTGGTCACTCGACCCCGGGCTTTCTTT. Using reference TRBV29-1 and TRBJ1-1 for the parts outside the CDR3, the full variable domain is SAVISQKPSRDICQRGTSLTIQCQVDSQVTMMFWYRQQPGQSLTLIATANQGSEATYESGFVIDKFPISRPNLTFSTLTVSNMSPEDSSIYLCSVEDLVTRPRAFFGQGTRLTVV.